Listed below are T cell receptor beta chains from one sample, sequenced in a study of human T cells and chemical hapten exposure. MiXCR was run by TCRdb on the RACE reads, yielding one entry per CDR3 protein. Among about 380,000 distinct CDR3 sequences listed, roughly 4.8% were seen once. The starting material was whole blood, obtained in connection with sensitization to the hapten diphenylcyclopropenone (DPC). The receptors derive from a woman aged 50 to 60 with alopecia areata. Some clones in this sample may be carry-over from other donors' samples. Both conserved end residues are part of each CDR3. D genes are given only for firm matches. The size entry is marked missing in some rows and otherwise reads once, few, many or a size class.

clone_size	d_call	j_call	v_call	cdr3_aa	cdr3_nt
few	-	TRBJ2-3	TRBV12-3/TRBV12-4	CASAPTAADTQYF	TGTGCCAGCGCCCCAACAGCGGCAGATACGCAGTATTTT
many	TRBD2	TRBJ2-1	TRBV24-1	CATSDGILAGGPQFF	TGTGCCACCAGTGATGGGATACTAGCGGGAGGGCCCCAGTTCTTC
many	-	TRBJ2-3	TRBV15	CATSGHPGQDTQYF	TGTGCCACCAGCGGGCATCCGGGGCAGGATACGCAGTATTTT
many	-	TRBJ2-3	TRBV7-6	CASSPSSDTQYF	TGTGCCAGCAGCCCAAGCAGTGATACGCAGTATTTT
many	-	TRBJ1-1	TRBV6-1	CASSDRGEAFF	TGTGCCAGCAGTGACAGGGGAGAAGCTTTCTTT
few	-	TRBJ1-2	TRBV19	CASRRARQGDYGYTF	TGTGCCAGTAGACGCGCGCGGCAGGGAGACTATGGCTACACCTTC
many	TRBD1	TRBJ2-7	TRBV5-1	CASSSGTGNYEQYF	TGCGCCAGCAGCTCCGGGACAGGGAATTACGAGCAGTACTTC
-	-	TRBJ2-2	TRBV30	CAWNRGAGELFF	TGTGCCTGGAACAGAGGCGCCGGGGAGCTGTTTTTT
few	-	TRBJ2-5	TRBV28	CASRRRVQETQYF	TGTGCCAGCAGAAGGCGGGTTCAAGAGACCCAGTACTTC
few	-	TRBJ1-1	TRBV15	CATSRDRSPNTEAFF	TGTGCCACCAGCAGAGATCGGTCGCCGAACACTGAAGCTTTCTTT
-	-	TRBJ1-1	TRBV7-9	CASSLPGGFEAFF	TGTGCCAGCAGCTTACCGGGGGGGTTTGAAGCTTTCTTT
-	-	TRBJ1-1	TRBV18	CGSSPPEWNTEAFF	TGTGGCAGCTCACCACCGGAATGGAACACTGAAGCTTTCTTT
-	TRBD1	TRBJ1-5	TRBV6-2/TRBV6-3	CASSQKTGIVQPQHF	TGTGCCAGCAGCCAGAAGACAGGGATTGTTCAGCCCCAGCATTTT
many	-	TRBJ2-1	TRBV4-1	CASSHGQSYNEQFF	TGCGCCAGCAGCCATGGACAGTCCTACAATGAGCAGTTCTTC
few	-	TRBJ2-2	TRBV27	CASGKVGELFF	TGTGCCAGCGGGAAAGTGGGGGAGCTGTTTTTT
few	-	TRBJ1-4	TRBV28	CASSPSDEGLNEKLFF	TGTGCCAGCAGTCCATCGGACGAGGGGCTTAATGAAAAACTGTTTTTT